The clone carrying this T cell receptor (beta chain) was seen ten or more times. Antigen unknown. The data derive from a study of regulatory T cells in long-lasting Graves disease. Study outcomes and limitations: Persistent patients shared more public clonotypes (roughly 3,000) than newly diagnosed patients (roughly 960).

CDR3-region Arm-PCR and iRepertoire HTBI primers produced the TCR beta libraries. TCRdb reanalysed the multiplex PCR reads using MiXCR and keeps one entry per CDR3 protein. The sample yields a few hundred thousand distinct CDR3 sequences, about 20% seen once. The germline V gene encodes CDR1 KGHSH and CDR2 LQKENI. The CDR3 runs 15 residues. Trimming shortened V by 4 bases and J by 1 base, and 13 bases separated the two germline ends. Documented time point: newly diagnosed GD, antithyroid drugs for less than 3 months. There was RNA extracted from PBMCs, and the TCR library was made from it. The authors diagnosed Graves' disease using American Thyroid Association guidelines. The sample was also reused in another study, on T cells in Graves' hyperthyroidism and ophthalmopathy.

The rearrangement uses TRBV18 and TRBJ2-5; D remains unclear. The clonotype was recovered from a woman aged 25 to 39 with Graves disease. The sequencing here drew on peripheral blood mononuclear cells (PBMCs), taken at new diagnosis, from a patient treated with antithyroid drugs. As DNA, the CDR3 is TGTGCCAGCTCACTAGAGAACAGAGGCCAAGAGACCCAGTACTTC. This gives the protein CASSLENRGQETQYF.